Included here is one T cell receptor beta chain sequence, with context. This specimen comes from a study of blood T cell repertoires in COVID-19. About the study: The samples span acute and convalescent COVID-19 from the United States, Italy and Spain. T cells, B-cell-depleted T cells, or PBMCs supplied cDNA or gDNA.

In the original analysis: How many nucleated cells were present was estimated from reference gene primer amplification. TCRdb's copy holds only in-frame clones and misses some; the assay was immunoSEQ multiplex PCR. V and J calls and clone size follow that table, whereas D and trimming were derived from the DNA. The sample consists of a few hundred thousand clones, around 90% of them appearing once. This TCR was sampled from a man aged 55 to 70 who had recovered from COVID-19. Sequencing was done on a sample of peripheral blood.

In DNA, the CDR3 is TGTGCCAGCAGCCTGGGACAGCTCCCAATGTTAGGCTACACCTTC. Protein product: CASSLGQLPMLGYTF. The V call is TRBV7-9, the J call TRBJ1-2; 7 nucleotides match TRBD1. Germline V lookup: CDR1 SEHNR, CDR2 FQNEAQ (reference sequence). V shed 5 bases, J shed 8 bases, and the junction held 14 bases outside the gene matches. CDR3 size: 15 residues.